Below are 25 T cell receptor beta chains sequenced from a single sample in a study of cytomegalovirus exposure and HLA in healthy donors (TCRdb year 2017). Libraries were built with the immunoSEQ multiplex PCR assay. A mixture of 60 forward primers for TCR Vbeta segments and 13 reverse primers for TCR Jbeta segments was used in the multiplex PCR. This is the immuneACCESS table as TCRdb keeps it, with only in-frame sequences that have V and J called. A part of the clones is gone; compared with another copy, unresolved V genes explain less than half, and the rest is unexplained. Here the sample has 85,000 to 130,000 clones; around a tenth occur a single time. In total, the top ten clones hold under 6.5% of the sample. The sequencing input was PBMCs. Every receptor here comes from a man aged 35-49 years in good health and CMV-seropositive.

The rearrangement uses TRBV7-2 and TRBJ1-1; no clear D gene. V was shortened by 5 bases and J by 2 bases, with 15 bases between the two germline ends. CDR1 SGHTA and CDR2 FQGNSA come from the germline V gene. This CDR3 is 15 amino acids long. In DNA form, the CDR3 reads TGTGCCAGCAGCCCAGACCACGGAGACAACACTGAAGCTTTCTTT. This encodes CASSPDHGDNTEAFF.

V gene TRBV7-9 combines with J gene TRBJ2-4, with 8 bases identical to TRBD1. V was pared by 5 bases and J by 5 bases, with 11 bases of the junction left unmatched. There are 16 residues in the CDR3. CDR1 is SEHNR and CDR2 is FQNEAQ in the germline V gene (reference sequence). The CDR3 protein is CASSKRQGRQENIQYF. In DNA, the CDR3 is TGTGCCAGCAGCAAGAGACAGGGGCGGCAAGAAAACATTCAGTACTTC. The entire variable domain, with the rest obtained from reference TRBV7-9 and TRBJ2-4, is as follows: DTGVSQNPRHKITKRGQNVTFRCDPISEHNRLYWYRQTLGQGPEFLTYFQNEAQLEKSRLLSDRFSAERPKGSFSTLEIQRTEQGDSAMYLCASSKRQGRQENIQYFGAGTRLSVL.

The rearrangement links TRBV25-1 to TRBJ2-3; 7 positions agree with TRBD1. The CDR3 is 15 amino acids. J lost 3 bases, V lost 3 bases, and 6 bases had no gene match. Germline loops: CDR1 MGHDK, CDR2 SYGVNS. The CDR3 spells CASSEGTEITDTQYF. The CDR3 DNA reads TGTGCCAGCAGTGAGGGGACAGAAATAACAGATACGCAGTATTTT.

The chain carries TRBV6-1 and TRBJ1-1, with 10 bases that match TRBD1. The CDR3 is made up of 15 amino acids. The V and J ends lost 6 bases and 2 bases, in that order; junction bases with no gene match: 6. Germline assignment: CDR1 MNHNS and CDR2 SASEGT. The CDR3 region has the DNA TGTGCCAGCAGGCCGGGACAGGGGCGCAACACTGAAGCTTTCTTT. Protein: CASRPGQGRNTEAFF.

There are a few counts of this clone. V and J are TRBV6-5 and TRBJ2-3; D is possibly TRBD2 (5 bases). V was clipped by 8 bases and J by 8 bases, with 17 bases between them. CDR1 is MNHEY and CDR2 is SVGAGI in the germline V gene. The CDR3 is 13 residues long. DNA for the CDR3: TGTGCCAGCTCTGGAGGTGGAGTAAGTACGCAGTATTTT. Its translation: CASSGGGVSTQYF.

The CDR3 coding sequence is TGTGCCAGCAGTTTCCCCGGGGGGTCGAGTGACGAGCAGTACTTC. It translates to CASSFPGGSSDEQYF. The chain links TRBV6-5 to TRBJ2-7; 7 bases fit TRBD2. The CDR3 length is 15 residues. V was clipped by 4 bases and J by 5 bases; unmatched bases: 11. The germline gives CDR1 MNHEY, CDR2 SVGAGI.

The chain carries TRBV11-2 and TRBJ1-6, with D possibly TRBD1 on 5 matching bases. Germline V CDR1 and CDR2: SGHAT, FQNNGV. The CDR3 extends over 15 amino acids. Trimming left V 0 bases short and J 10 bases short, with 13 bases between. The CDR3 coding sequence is TGTGCCAGCAGCTTAGAGTGGGGGGACCGATCACCCCTCCACTTT. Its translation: CASSLEWGDRSPLHF.

The CDR3: CASSTMTGPPQETQYF. The CDR3 DNA reads as TGCGCCAGCAGCACTATGACAGGGCCCCCCCAAGAGACCCAGTACTTC. The gene calls are TRBV5-1 and TRBJ2-5, with TRBD1 matching over 7 bases. Trimming removed 4 bases from V and 1 base from J; junction bases left unmatched: 10. The length of the CDR3 is 16 residues. Germline V gives CDR1 SGHRS, CDR2 YFSETQ. Combining the CDR3 with reference TRBV5-1 and TRBJ2-5 gives the whole variable domain KAGVTQTPRYLIKTRGQQVTLSCSPISGHRSVSWYQQTPGQGLQFLFEYFSETQRNKGNFPGRFSGRQFSNSRSEMNVSTLELGDSALYLCASSTMTGPPQETQYFGPGTRLLVL.

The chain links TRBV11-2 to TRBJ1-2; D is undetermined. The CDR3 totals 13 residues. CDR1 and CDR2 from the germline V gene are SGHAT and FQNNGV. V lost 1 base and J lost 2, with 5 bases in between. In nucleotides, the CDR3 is TGTGCCAGCAGCTTAGTCCAGAACTATGGCTACACCTTC. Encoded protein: CASSLVQNYGYTF.

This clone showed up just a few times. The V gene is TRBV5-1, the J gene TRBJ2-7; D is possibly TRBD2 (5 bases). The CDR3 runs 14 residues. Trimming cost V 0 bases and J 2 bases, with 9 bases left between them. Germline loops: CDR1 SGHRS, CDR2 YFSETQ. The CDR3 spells CASSLAGRAYEQYF. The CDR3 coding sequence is TGCGCCAGCAGCTTGGCGGGAAGGGCCTACGAGCAGTACTTC.

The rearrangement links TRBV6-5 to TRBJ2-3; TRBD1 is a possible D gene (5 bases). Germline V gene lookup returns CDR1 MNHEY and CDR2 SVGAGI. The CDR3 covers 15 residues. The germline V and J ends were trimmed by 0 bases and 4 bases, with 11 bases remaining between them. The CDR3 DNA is TGTGCCAGCAGTTACTCAAGCCCCAGGGCAGATACGCAGTATTTT. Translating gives CASSYSSPRADTQYF.

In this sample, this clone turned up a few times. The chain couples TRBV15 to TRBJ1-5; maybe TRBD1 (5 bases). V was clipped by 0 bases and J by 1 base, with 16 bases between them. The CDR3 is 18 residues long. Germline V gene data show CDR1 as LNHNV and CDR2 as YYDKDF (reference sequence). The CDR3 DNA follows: TGTGCCACCAGCAGAGATACCCGGGGGAGAAGGAGCAATCAGCCCCAGCATTTT. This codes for CATSRDTRGRRSNQPQHF. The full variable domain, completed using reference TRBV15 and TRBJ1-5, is DAMVIQNPRYQVTQFGKPVTLSCSQTLNHNVMYWYQQKSSQAPKLLFHYYDKDFNNEADTPDNFQSRRPNTSFCFLDIRSPGLGDTAMYLCATSRDTRGRRSNQPQHFGDGTRLSIL.

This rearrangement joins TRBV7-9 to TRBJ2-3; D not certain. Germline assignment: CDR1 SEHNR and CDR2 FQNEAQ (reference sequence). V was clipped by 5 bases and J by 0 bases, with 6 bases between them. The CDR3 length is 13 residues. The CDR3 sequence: CASSRSSTDTQYF. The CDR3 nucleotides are TGTGCCAGCAGCCGGTCAAGCACAGATACGCAGTATTTT.

The CDR3 DNA is TGTGCCAGCAGTTTCCAAACCGGCCCTCCTAGATACGAGCAGTACTTC. This gives the protein CASSFQTGPPRYEQYF. This chain joins TRBV28 and TRBJ2-7, with unresolved D. Germline CDR1 and CDR2: MDHEN and SYDVKM. V was pared by 3 bases and J by 4 bases, with 19 bases between. The CDR3 extends over 16 amino acids.

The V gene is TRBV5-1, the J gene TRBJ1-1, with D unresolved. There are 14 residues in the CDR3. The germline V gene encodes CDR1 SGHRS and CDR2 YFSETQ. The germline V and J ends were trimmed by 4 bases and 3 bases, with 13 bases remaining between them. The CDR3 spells CASSPGVSYTEAFF. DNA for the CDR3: TGCGCCAGCAGCCCGGGTGTGTCTTACACTGAAGCTTTCTTT. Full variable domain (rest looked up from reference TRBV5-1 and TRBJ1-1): KAGVTQTPRYLIKTRGQQVTLSCSPISGHRSVSWYQQTPGQGLQFLFEYFSETQRNKGNFPGRFSGRQFSNSRSEMNVSTLELGDSALYLCASSPGVSYTEAFFGQGTRLTVV.

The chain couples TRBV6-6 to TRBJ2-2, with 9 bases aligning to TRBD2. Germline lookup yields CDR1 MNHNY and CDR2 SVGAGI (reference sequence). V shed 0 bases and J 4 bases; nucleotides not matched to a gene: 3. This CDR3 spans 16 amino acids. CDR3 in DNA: TGTGCCAGCAGTTACTCCGGCGGGAGGGGCACCGGGGAGCTGTTTTTT. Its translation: CASSYSGGRGTGELFF.

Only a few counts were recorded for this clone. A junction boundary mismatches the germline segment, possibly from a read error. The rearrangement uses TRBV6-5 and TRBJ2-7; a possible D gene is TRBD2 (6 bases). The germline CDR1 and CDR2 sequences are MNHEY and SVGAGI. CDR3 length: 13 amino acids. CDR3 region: CASSYGEALREDF. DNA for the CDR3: TGTGCCAGCAGTTACGGGGAGGCTTTGAGGGAGGACTTC.

Written as DNA, the CDR3 is TGTGCCAGCAGCTTAGTAGGGAGCTACAATGAGCAGTTCTTC. Its translation: CASSLVGSYNEQFF. This chain connects TRBV13 to TRBJ2-1; TRBD2 is a possible D gene (5 bases). Trimming removed 1 base at V and 3 bases at J, with 7 bases between. Germline CDR1 and CDR2: PRHDT and FYEKMQ (reference sequence). The CDR3 runs 14 residues.

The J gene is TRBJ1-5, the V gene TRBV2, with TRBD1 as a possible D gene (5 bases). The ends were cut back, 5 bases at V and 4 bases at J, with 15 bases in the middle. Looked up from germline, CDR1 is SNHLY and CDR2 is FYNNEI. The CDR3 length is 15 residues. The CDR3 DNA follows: TGTGCCAGCAGTCTAGACAGAACCCCGAATCAGCCCCAGCATTTT. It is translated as CASSLDRTPNQPQHF. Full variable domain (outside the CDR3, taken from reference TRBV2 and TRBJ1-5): EPEVTQTPSHQVTQMGQEVILRCVPISNHLYFYWYRQILGQKVEFLVSFYNNEISEKSEIFDDQFSVERPDGSNFTLKIRSTKLEDSAMYFCASSLDRTPNQPQHFGDGTRLSIL.

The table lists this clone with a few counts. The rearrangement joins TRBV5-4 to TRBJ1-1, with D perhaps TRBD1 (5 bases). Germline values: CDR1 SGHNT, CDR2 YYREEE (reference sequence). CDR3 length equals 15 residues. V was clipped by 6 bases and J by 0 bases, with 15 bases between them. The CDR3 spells CASKSGILMNTEAFF. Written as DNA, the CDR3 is TGTGCCAGCAAATCAGGGATATTAATGAACACTGAAGCTTTCTTT.

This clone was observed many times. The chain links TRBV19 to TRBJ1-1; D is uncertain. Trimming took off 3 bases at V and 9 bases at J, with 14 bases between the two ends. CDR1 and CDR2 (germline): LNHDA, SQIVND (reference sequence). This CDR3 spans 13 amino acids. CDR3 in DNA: TGTGCCAGTAGTATCGGACTCGAAGGGAAAGCTTTCTTT. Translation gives CASSIGLEGKAFF.

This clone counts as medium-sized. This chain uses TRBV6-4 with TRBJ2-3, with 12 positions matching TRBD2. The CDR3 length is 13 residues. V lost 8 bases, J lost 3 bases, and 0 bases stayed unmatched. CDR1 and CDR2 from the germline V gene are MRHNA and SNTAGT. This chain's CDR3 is CASGTSGTDTQYF. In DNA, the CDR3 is TGTGCCAGCGGGACTAGCGGGACAGATACGCAGTATTTT.

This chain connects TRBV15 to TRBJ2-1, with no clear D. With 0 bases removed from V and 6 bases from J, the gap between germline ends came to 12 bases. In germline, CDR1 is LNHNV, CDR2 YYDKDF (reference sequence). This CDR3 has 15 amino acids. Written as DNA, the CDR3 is TGTGCCACCAGCAGAGAGTTTAGTTTCGCCAATGAGCAGTTCTTC. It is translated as CATSREFSFANEQFF.

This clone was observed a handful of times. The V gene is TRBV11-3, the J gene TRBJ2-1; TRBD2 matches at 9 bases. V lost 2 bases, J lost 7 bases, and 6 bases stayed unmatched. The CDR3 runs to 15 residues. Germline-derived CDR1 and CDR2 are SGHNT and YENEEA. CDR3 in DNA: TGTGCCAGCAGCTTACTAGCGGGAAAGGGTAATGAGCAGTTCTTC. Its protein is CASSLLAGKGNEQFF.

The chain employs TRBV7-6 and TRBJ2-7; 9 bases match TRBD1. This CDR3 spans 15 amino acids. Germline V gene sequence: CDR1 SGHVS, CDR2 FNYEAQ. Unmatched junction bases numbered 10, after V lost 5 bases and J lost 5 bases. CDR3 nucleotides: TGTGCCAGCAGCGTAATTCCCGGGACAGGGAACGAGCAGTACTTC. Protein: CASSVIPGTGNEQYF.